These T cell receptor beta chains were read from a single sample in a study of immune heterogeneity within non-small cell lung tumors. TCRdb re-called the multiplex PCR reads with MiXCR, one entry per CDR3 protein. Here the sample spans 30,000 to 40,000 distinct CDR3 sequences, around 28% being singletons. The sequenced sample consisted of lung tumor tissue. These receptor sequences come from a man aged 35 to 55 with non-small cell lung cancer. CDR3s include the opening cysteine and the closing phenylalanine or tryptophan. Fields, in order: D gene, clone size, J gene, V gene, CDR3 DNA, CDR3 protein. The D gene is left open where the match is weak. Rows may omit the clone size; those that give it use once, few, many or a size class.

>.|few|TRBJ1-1|TRBV27
TGTGCCAGCAGTTTAATCAGGGCCCAGAACACTGAAGCTTTCTTT
CASSLIRAQNTEAFF
>.|many|TRBJ2-1|TRBV10-3
TGTGCCATCATGAGCTCCTACAATGAGCAGTTCTTC
CAIMSSYNEQFF
>.|.|TRBJ2-7|TRBV5-6
TGTGCCAGCAGCTTGTTCCCGAAAGCTTCCTACCAGCAGTACTTC
CASSLFPKASYQQYF
>TRBD1|.|TRBJ2-1|TRBV12-5
TGTGCTTGTGGTTCAAAGCCTCCGGGACAGGACCACAATGAGCAGTTCTTC
CACGSKPPGQDHNEQFF
>TRBD1|few|TRBJ1-2|TRBV7-9
TGTGCCAGCACCATTATACAGGGGAAGGAGTATGGCTACACCTTC
CASTIIQGKEYGYTF
>.|.|TRBJ1-3|TRBV3-1
TGTGCCAGCAGCCAAAGAGTTGCAGGGTCTGGAAACACCATATATTTT
CASSQRVAGSGNTIYF
>.|.|TRBJ2-3|TRBV2
TGTGCCAGCAGTGAAGCCTATAGCGGAACTAGCAAGGATACGCAGTATTTT
CASSEAYSGTSKDTQYF
>TRBD1|many|TRBJ1-6|TRBV20-1
TGCAGTGCGACCGGTTCAGGGGGGTTCTATAATTCACCCCTCCACTTT
CSATGSGGFYNSPLHF
>TRBD1|medium-sized|TRBJ1-6|TRBV4-1
TGCGCCAGCAGCCCGCCCGGACAGGGAGGAGATAATTCACCCCTCCACTTT
CASSPPGQGGDNSPLHF
>.|.|TRBJ2-1|TRBV5-5
TGTGACAGCAGCTGGTACAATGAGCAGTTCTTC
CDSSWYNEQFF
>.|many|TRBJ1-2|TRBV6-1
TGTGCCTCCACAACCGATTTGAGGTACACCTTC
CASTTDLRYTF
>.|medium-sized|TRBJ1-5|TRBV6-1
TGTGCCAGCAGTCCCGCCGGGTCGGGTAATCAGCCCCAGCATTTT
CASSPAGSGNQPQHF
>TRBD2|.|TRBJ2-3|TRBV7-2
TGTGCCAGCAGCTTGAGGCGGGAAGCGGGACTAGATACGCATTATTTT
CASSLRREAGLDTHYF